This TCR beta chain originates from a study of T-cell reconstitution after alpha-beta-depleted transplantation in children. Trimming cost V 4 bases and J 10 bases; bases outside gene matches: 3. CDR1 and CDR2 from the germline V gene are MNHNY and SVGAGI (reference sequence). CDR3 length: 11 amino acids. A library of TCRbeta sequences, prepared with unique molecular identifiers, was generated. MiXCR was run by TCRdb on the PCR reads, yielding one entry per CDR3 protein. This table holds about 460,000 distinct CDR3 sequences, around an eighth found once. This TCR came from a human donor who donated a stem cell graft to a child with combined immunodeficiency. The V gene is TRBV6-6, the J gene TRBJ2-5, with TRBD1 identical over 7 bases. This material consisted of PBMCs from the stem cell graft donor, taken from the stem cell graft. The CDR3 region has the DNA TGTGCCAGCAGTTTGACAGGGTACCAGTACTTC. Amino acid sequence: CASSLTGYQYF.